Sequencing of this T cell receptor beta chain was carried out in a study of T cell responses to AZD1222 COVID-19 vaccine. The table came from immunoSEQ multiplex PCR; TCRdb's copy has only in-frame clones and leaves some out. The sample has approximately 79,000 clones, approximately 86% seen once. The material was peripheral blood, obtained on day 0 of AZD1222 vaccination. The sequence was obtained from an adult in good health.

DNA for the CDR3: TGTGCCAGCAGCGGCCGGGGAGGTGGCACAGATACGCAGTATTTT. It yields the protein CASSGRGGGTDTQYF. The gene calls are TRBV9 and TRBJ2-3, with TRBD2 as a possible D gene (6 bases). CDR1 is SGDLS and CDR2 is YYNGEE in the germline V gene. V shed 3 bases and J shed 1 base, with 12 bases lying between them. This CDR3 region has 15 residues.